The 7 T cell receptor beta chains below were found in one sample sequenced in a study of OX40 agonist ivuxolimab in advanced cancers. TCRdb keeps only in-frame clones here, not all; method: immunoSEQ multiplex PCR. Among about 72,000 clones, around 90% were seen once, and the ten largest hold 0.8% to 1.3%. The source material was CD4+ or CD8+ T cells sorted from blood, sampled in a trial of the OX40 agonist ivuxolimab. The receptors were gathered from an adult with an advanced solid tumor such as melanoma, head and neck, liver or kidney cancer.

This chain connects TRBV5-1 to TRBJ1-2; D is uncertain. The CDR3 has 12 residues. Trimming pared 4 bases from V and 8 bases from J, leaving 12 bases between. Germline lookup yields CDR1 SGHRS and CDR2 YFSETQ. The CDR3 protein is CASSRTGLGYTF. Here the CDR3 DNA reads TGCGCCAGCAGCCGCACTGGACTCGGCTACACCTTC.

V and J are TRBV7-6 and TRBJ1-2; D unclear. The germline V and J ends were trimmed by 1 base and 3 bases, with 9 bases remaining between them. CDR3 length: 14 amino acids. The germline V gene encodes CDR1 SGHVS and CDR2 FNYEAQ. Here the CDR3 reads CASSLVPEDYGYTF. The CDR3 DNA reads TGTGCCAGCAGCTTAGTACCAGAAGACTATGGCTACACCTTC.

V and J are TRBV5-5 and TRBJ1-3, with a tentative D call TRBD1 (5 bases). The V gene lost 4 bases and the J gene lost 0 bases, with 11 bases spanning the gap. Germline lookup yields CDR1 SGHKS and CDR2 YYEKEE (reference sequence). The CDR3 has 15 residues. The CDR3 sequence: CASSRDASSGNTIYF. CDR3 bases: TGTGCCAGCAGCAGGGACGCCTCCTCTGGAAACACCATATATTTT.

The table lists this clone with a count of one. This sequence joins TRBV11-2 and TRBJ1-6; D is unresolved. This CDR3 region has 14 residues. Trimming removed 6 bases at V and 10 bases at J, with 16 bases between. CDR1 is SGHAT and CDR2 is FQNNGV in the germline V gene. CDR3 protein: CASRLLDVGSPLHF. CDR3 coding DNA: TGTGCCAGCAGACTCTTAGACGTTGGATCACCCCTCCACTTT.

The genes are TRBV18 and TRBJ2-7; D ambiguous. The CDR3 spans 15 residues. Germline assignment: CDR1 KGHSH and CDR2 LQKENI. Trimming shortened V by 4 bases and J by 4 bases, and 17 bases separated the two germline ends. Here the CDR3 DNA reads TGTGCCAGCTCACGGCCAGTAGCCCCCAGATACGAGCAGTACTTC. Protein sequence: CASSRPVAPRYEQYF.

The chain is built from TRBV20-1 and TRBJ2-7; D is perhaps TRBD2 (6 bases). The CDR3 has 11 residues. V was trimmed by 3 bases and J by 4 bases, leaving 7 bases between them. Germline CDR1 is DFQATT and CDR2 is SNEGSKA (reference sequence). The CDR3 region is CSASGGYEQYF. The CDR3 nucleotides are TGCAGTGCTAGTGGGGGGTACGAGCAGTACTTC.

The genes are TRBV7-8 and TRBJ2-5, with 7 bases matching TRBD2. Unmatched junction bases numbered 14, after V lost 8 bases and J lost 2 bases. The CDR3 extends over 16 amino acids. In germline, CDR1 is SGHVS, CDR2 FQNEAQ. The CDR3 nucleotides are TGTGCCAGCGTAGCGGGTAGGGCCAATCAGCAAGAGACCCAGTACTTC. This codes for CASVAGRANQQETQYF.